One and the same sample provided the 22 T cell receptor beta chains below, sequenced in a study of blood T cells in healthy people across ages. Next came a second PCR, run for about 6 to 11 cycles, which used a sample-barcoded 5' primer along with a J-beta primer mix. TCRdb processed the 5' RACE reads anew with MiXCR; each CDR3 protein has one entry. The table lists about 1.4 million distinct CDR3 sequences, approximately 59% of them singletons. The sequenced material came from blood. The receptors shown here come from a man in his late teens or twenties in good health.

This chain joins TRBV18 and TRBJ1-1; 7 bases align to TRBD1. CDR3 length: 17 amino acids. CDR1 and CDR2 (germline): KGHSH, LQKENI. V dropped 3 bases and J dropped 1; count of bases not matched to a gene: 11. The CDR3 nucleotides are TGTGCCAGCTCACCTCTTGCTCTGGGACAGTCGAACACTGAAGCTTTCTTT. Translated: CASSPLALGQSNTEAFF.

V gene TRBV13 combines with J gene TRBJ2-1; D not resolved. The CDR3 runs 15 residues. Germline V gene data show CDR1 as PRHDT and CDR2 as FYEKMQ (reference sequence). Deletions cut 1 base from V and 7 bases from J, with 14 bases between. The CDR3 DNA reads TGTGCCAGCAGCTTAGCTTACGGAACGAGGAATGAGCAGTTCTTC. This sequence encodes CASSLAYGTRNEQFF.

The chain has TRBV24-1 and TRBJ2-5; 7 bases align to TRBD2. The trim removed 3 bases at V and 5 bases at J, leaving 8 bases unmatched. The CDR3 runs 15 residues. Germline V gene data show CDR1 as KGHDR and CDR2 as SFDVKD. The CDR3 spells CATSDRGLVGETQYF. Here the CDR3 DNA reads TGTGCCACCAGTGATCGTGGACTAGTCGGGGAGACCCAGTACTTC.

The chain carries TRBV3-1 and TRBJ2-1, with a tentative D call TRBD1 (6 bases). Trimming took 1 base from V and 13 from J, leaving 17 bases between them. The CDR3 sequence is 14 residues long. From germline, CDR1 is LGHDT and CDR2 YNNKEL (reference sequence). The CDR3 DNA follows: TGTGCCAGCAGCCAAGGTGGGTCTGGGGGCACCCAGTTCTTC. It codes for CASSQGGSGGTQFF.

V is TRBV2 and J is TRBJ2-4, with 9 bases aligning to TRBD2. The CDR3 length is 14 residues. The ends lost 4 bases at V and 13 bases at J; junction bases unmatched: 11. Germline lookup yields CDR1 SNHLY and CDR2 FYNNEI. The DNA of the CDR3 is TGTGCCAGCAGTGCCCTAGGACTAGCGAGGGAGCAGTACTTC. Amino acids: CASSALGLAREQYF.

This clonotype was counted only a few times. This chain links TRBV4-1 with TRBJ2-1; 9 bases agree with TRBD2. Germline trimming cut 0 bases from V and 6 bases from J; bases unmatched to any gene: 6. The CDR3 consists of 16 residues. Germline V CDR1 and CDR2: MGHRA, YSYEKL. The CDR3: CASSQETSGSSNEQFF. The CDR3 coding sequence is TGCGCCAGCAGCCAAGAAACTAGCGGGTCAAGCAATGAGCAGTTCTTC.

CDR3 sequence reads: CASSLDVGDEQYF. CDR3 DNA sequence: TGTGCCAGCAGCTTAGATGTCGGCGATGAGCAGTACTTC. The chain links TRBV7-7 to TRBJ2-5; D gene uncertain. This CDR3 is 13 amino acids long. Germline V lookup: CDR1 SSHAT, CDR2 FNYEAQ (reference sequence). V was trimmed by 1 base and J by 11 bases, leaving 14 bases between them.

The J gene is TRBJ2-5, the V gene TRBV7-9; D unclear. CDR1 is SEHNR, CDR2 FQNEAQ, per germline (reference sequence). Trimming took 1 base from V and 4 from J, leaving 7 bases between them. The CDR3 extends over 13 amino acids. CDR3 sequence: CASSLEMAETQYF. Here the CDR3 DNA reads TGTGCCAGCAGCTTAGAGATGGCAGAGACCCAGTACTTC.

J is TRBJ2-1 and V is TRBV2, with D tentatively TRBD1 (7 bases). The CDR3 has 14 amino acids. The V end lost 2 bases, the J end lost 9 bases, and 14 bases lay between the germline ends. Germline CDR1 is SNHLY and CDR2 is FYNNEI. This CDR3 is CASSETGGGSEQFF. CDR3 sequence (DNA): TGTGCCAGCAGTGAAACTGGAGGGGGCTCTGAGCAGTTCTTC. Complete variable domain (other parts from reference TRBV2 and TRBJ2-1): EPEVTQTPSHQVTQMGQEVILRCVPISNHLYFYWYRQILGQKVEFLVSFYNNEISEKSEIFDDQFSVERPDGSNFTLKIRSTKLEDSAMYFCASSETGGGSEQFFGPGTRLTVL.

The V gene is TRBV6-1, the J gene TRBJ2-4, with D possibly being TRBD1 or TRBD2 (5 bases each). The end of the DNA aligns better with TRBJ2-7, so the J call may be wrong. CDR1 and CDR2 (germline): MNHNS, SASEGT. This CDR3 region has 12 residues. CDR3 DNA sequence: TGTGCCACCGGGACGCCTACCTACGAGCAGTACTTC. The encoded protein is CATGTPTYEQYF.

V is TRBV6-2 or TRBV6-3 and J is TRBJ2-7, with TRBD1 matching over 10 bases. Trimming removed 4 bases from V and 9 bases from J; junction bases left unmatched: 9. The CDR3 sequence is 14 residues long. Germline values: CDR1 MNHEY, CDR2 SVGEGT. This CDR3 reads CASSSGQGVFRQYF. As DNA, the CDR3 is TGTGCCAGCAGTTCCGGACAGGGGGTTTTCCGGCAGTACTTC.

The chain recombines TRBV6-5 with TRBJ2-5; maybe TRBD1 (5 bases). This CDR3 comprises 13 residues. CDR1 and CDR2 from the germline V gene are MNHEY and SVGAGI. Deletions cut 6 bases from V and 2 bases from J, with 10 bases between. CDR3 coding DNA: TGTGCCAGCAGGCTGACAGCACAAGAGACCCAGTACTTC. It specifies CASRLTAQETQYF.

The chain uses TRBV29-1 and TRBJ2-7; TRBD2 matches 11 bases. There are 13 residues in the CDR3. The ends lost 5 bases at V and 4 bases at J; junction bases unmatched: 4. Germline loops: CDR1 SQVTM, CDR2 ANQGSEA. CDR3 coding DNA: TGCAGCGTTCTGGGACTAGCGGCATACGAGCAGTACTTC. It yields the protein CSVLGLAAYEQYF.

The V and J genes are TRBV5-6 and TRBJ1-2, with D perhaps TRBD1 (5 bases). The CDR3 has 16 residues. V was clipped by 2 bases and J by 1 base, with 15 bases between them. Germline values: CDR1 SGHDT, CDR2 YYEEEE. CDR3 bases: TGTGCCAGCAGCTTTGACGACAGCAGAATTAACTATGGCTACACCTTC. It is translated as CASSFDDSRINYGYTF.

This sequence joins TRBV28 and TRBJ2-4; maybe TRBD1 (5 bases). The end of the DNA aligns better with TRBJ2-7, so the J call may be wrong. The CDR3 is 14 residues long. The germline V gene has CDR1 MDHEN and CDR2 SYDVKM. The CDR3 sequence is CASRPYWGYNEQYF. The CDR3 DNA reads TGTGCCAGCAGACCTTATTGGGGCTACAACGAGCAGTACTTC.

This clonotype was recorded once. The rearrangement joins TRBV2 to TRBJ1-2; no definite D call. With 8 bases removed from V and 1 base from J, the gap between germline ends came to 11 bases. Per the germline V gene, CDR1 is SNHLY and CDR2 is FYNNEI. The CDR3 has 13 amino acids. The CDR3 coding sequence is TGTGCCAGCTTTGACACTGATAACTATGGCTACACCTTC. Translating gives CASFDTDNYGYTF.

The rearrangement links TRBV29-1 to TRBJ1-2, with TRBD1 matching over 10 bases. This CDR3 is 15 amino acids long. The germline V gene encodes CDR1 SQVTM and CDR2 ANQGSEA. After removal of 0 bases from V and 2 bases from J, the junction contained 3 bases not matched to a gene. The CDR3: CSVEEDRGLNYGYTF. CDR3 in DNA: TGCAGCGTTGAAGAAGACAGGGGGCTCAACTATGGCTACACCTTC.

In this sample, this clonotype turned up many times. This chain connects TRBV20-1 to TRBJ2-3; 8 bases line up with TRBD1. The CDR3 length is 13 residues. The V and J ends lost 2 bases and 4 bases, in that order; junction bases with no gene match: 2. Germline CDR1 and CDR2: DFQATT and SNEGSKA (reference sequence). CDR3 loop: CSARRQGPDTQYF. In DNA form, the CDR3 reads TGCAGTGCTAGACGACAGGGGCCAGATACGCAGTATTTT.

J is TRBJ2-3 and V is TRBV6-2 or TRBV6-3; TRBD1 aligns across 8 bases. V lost 6 bases, J lost 5 bases, and 4 bases stayed unmatched. Per germline, CDR1 MNHEY and CDR2 SVGEGT. CDR3 length: 13 amino acids. The CDR3 here is CASRTGARDTQYF. CDR3 in DNA: TGTGCCAGCAGGACAGGGGCCAGAGATACGCAGTATTTT.

The chain is built from TRBV6-4 and TRBJ2-3; TRBD1 or TRBD2 may be the D gene (5 bases each). CDR1 MRHNA and CDR2 SNTAGT come from the germline V gene. This CDR3 has 15 residues. V shed 5 bases and J shed 0 bases, with 12 bases lying between them. Here the CDR3 reads CASSLTGDSTDTQYF. CDR3 DNA: TGTGCCAGCAGTCTGACTGGGGACAGCACAGATACGCAGTATTTT.

The CDR3 coding sequence is TGTGCCAGCAGCTCAGGGACTAGCGGCGAGCAGTACTTC. Translating gives CASSSGTSGEQYF. This sequence joins TRBV11-2 and TRBJ2-5; 11 bases map to TRBD2. The DNA end is more similar to TRBJ2-7, so the J call may be wrong. Germline assignment: CDR1 SGHAT and CDR2 FQNNGV. The CDR3 runs to 13 residues.

The chain links TRBV12-3 or TRBV12-4 to TRBJ1-4, with D hard to call. CDR3 length: 14 residues. The V end lost 5 bases, the J end lost 5 bases, and 12 bases lay between the germline ends. The CDR3: CASSERIGNEKLFF. In DNA form, the CDR3 reads TGTGCCAGCAGTGAAAGGATAGGGAATGAAAAACTGTTTTTT.